This T cell receptor (beta chain) was documented in a study of blood T cell repertoires in COVID-19. Study background: Samples taken during acute and convalescent COVID-19 were collected in the United States, Italy and Spain. T cells, B-cell-depleted T cells, or PBMCs supplied cDNA or gDNA.

This clone was found a few times. Per the original data handling: From reference gene primer amplification, estimates of nucleated cell counts were derived. Clones were sequenced by immunoSEQ multiplex PCR, and TCRdb holds only the in-frame ones, with some missing. The V and J calls and clone size are taken from that table; D and trimming were inferred from the DNA. The sample holds around 300,000 clones; approximately 82% are singletons and the top ten take 2.5% to 3.5%. The V gene lost 5 bases and the J gene lost 6 bases, with 13 bases spanning the gap. The CDR3 contains 13 residues. V and J are TRBV12-3 or TRBV12-4 and TRBJ1-2; no reliable D call. Material for sequencing was peripheral blood. This receptor was obtained from a man younger than 45 with active or convalescent COVID-19. The CDR3 region is CASSPLEFHGYTF. The DNA for the CDR3 is TGTGCCAGCAGTCCTCTCGAGTTCCATGGCTACACCTTC.